Detailed here is one T cell receptor beta chain. What antigen it recognizes has not been identified. Per-base qualities were not stored, and no clone one base away is much larger. The donors were people with melanoma. The sample is drawn from a study of CD4+ T cells in melanoma (dated by TCRdb to 2021 to 2024). General notes on the study: The study investigated neoantigen-specific CD4+ T cells in human melanoma.

Overall results and qualifications from the work: The report described a correlation between neoantigen-specific CD4+ T cells and the function of CD8+ T cells, macrophages and B cells. According to the report, neoantigen-specific CD4+ T cells in melanoma displayed diverse differentiation states.

The V and J ends are trimmed by 0 bases and 10 bases, leaving 12 bases between them. Taken from cysteine to phenylalanine, the CDR3 has 13 residues. Here the CDR3 DNA is all that survives: 39 bases in frame from base 1. Per the germline V gene (reference sequence), LNHNV is the CDR1 and YYDKDF is the CDR2. Library preparation employed the immunoSEQ multiplex PCR assay. TCRdb holds this immuneACCESS table with in-frame rearrangements only. Some clones are missing; in checked studies, unresolved V genes explain under half, and the rest has no known cause. Counted in this sample were 10,000 to 12,000 clones; about 60% of them appeared once. The top ten constitute 13% of the sample.

The sequencing input was cells from a culture (not recorded whether cultured in vitro). The clonotype comes from a human donor with melanoma. The chain employs TRBV15 and TRBJ1-1, with TRBD1 perhaps the D gene, on 6 matching bases. The CDR3 corresponds to CATSRDWGAAAFF. DNA sequence: TGTGCCACCAGCAGAGATTGGGGGGCAGCAGCTTTCTTT.